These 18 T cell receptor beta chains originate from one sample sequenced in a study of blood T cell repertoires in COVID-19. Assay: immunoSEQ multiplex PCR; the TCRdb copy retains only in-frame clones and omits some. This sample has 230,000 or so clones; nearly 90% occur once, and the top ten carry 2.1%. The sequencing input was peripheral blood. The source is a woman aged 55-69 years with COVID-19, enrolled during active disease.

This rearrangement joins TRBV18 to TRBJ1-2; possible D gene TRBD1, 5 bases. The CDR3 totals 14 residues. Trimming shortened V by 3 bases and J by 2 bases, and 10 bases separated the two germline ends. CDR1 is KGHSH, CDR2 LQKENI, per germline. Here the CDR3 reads CASSPSQGNYGYTF. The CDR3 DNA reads TGTGCCAGCTCACCTAGCCAGGGAAACTATGGCTACACCTTC.

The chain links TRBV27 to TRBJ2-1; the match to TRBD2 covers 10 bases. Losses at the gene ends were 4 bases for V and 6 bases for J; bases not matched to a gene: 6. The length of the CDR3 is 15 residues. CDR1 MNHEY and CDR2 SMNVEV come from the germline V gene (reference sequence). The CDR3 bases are TGTGCCAGCAGTTCCTCTAGCGGGGGATTCAATGAGCAGTTCTTC. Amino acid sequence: CASSSSSGGFNEQFF.

The DNA of the CDR3 is TGTGCCAGCAGCCAAGAGAGCCGGGACACTGAAGCTTTCTTT. Residues: CASSQESRDTEAFF. J is TRBJ1-1 and V is TRBV3-1 (or the pseudogene TRBV3-2); D remains ambiguous. Germline V lookup: CDR1 LGHDT, CDR2 YNNKEL (reference sequence). Trimming removed 0 bases at V and 3 bases at J, with 8 bases between. The CDR3 loop spans 14 amino acids.

As DNA, the CDR3 is TGTGCCAGTAGTGTGGGGGGGGGCACCTACAATGAGCAGTTCTTC. Residues: CASSVGGGTYNEQFF. The V and J genes are TRBV19 and TRBJ2-1, with a weak D call TRBD2 (7 bases). From germline, CDR1 is LNHDA and CDR2 SQIVND (reference sequence). The length of the CDR3 is 15 residues. V shed 5 bases and J shed 2 bases, with 13 bases lying between them.

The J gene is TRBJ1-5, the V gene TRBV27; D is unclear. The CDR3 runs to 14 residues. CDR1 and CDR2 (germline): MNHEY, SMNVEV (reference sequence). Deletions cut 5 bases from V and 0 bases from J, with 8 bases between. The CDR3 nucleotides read TGTGCCAGCAGTCAACAGTATAGCAATCAGCCCCAGCATTTT. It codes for CASSQQYSNQPQHF.

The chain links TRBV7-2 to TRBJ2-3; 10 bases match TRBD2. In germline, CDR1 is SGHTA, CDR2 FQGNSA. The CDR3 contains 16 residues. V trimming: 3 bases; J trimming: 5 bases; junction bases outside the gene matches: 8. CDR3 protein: CASSFGAGGQVDTQYF. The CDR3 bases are TGTGCCAGCAGCTTCGGAGCGGGGGGGCAGGTAGATACGCAGTATTTT.

This CDR3 reads CASSPGTGDSPLHF. CDR3 bases: TGTGCCAGCAGCCCTGGGACAGGGGATTCACCCCTCCACTTT. The chain joins TRBV3-1 (or the pseudogene TRBV3-2) to TRBJ1-6; 10 bases are shared with TRBD1. CDR1 LGHDT and CDR2 YNNKEL come from the germline V gene (reference sequence). This CDR3 is built from 14 residues. Losses at the gene ends were 4 bases for V and 8 bases for J; bases not matched to a gene: 2.

Here the CDR3 reads CASSQEKLTDTGELFF. CDR3 DNA: TGCGCCAGCAGCCAAGAAAAACTAACGGACACCGGGGAGCTGTTTTTT. This chain links TRBV4-3 with TRBJ2-2; D unresolved. Germline lookup yields CDR1 LGHNA and CDR2 YSLEER. There are 16 residues in the CDR3. The V end was cut by 0 bases, the J end by 3 bases, with 11 bases between.

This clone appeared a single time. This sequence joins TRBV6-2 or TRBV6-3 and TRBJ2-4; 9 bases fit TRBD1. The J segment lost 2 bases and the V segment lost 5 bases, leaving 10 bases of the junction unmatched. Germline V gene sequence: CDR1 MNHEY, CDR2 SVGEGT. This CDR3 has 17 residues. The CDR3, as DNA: TGTGCCAGCAGTCGTTACGGGGGACAGGGTACCAAAAACATTCAGTACTTC. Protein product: CASSRYGGQGTKNIQYF.

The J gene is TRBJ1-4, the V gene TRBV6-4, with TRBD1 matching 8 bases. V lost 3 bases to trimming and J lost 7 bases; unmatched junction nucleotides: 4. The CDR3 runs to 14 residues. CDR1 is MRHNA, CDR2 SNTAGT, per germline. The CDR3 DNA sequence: TGTGCCAGCAGTGAATGGACAGGGAGTGAAAAACTGTTTTTT. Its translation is CASSEWTGSEKLFF.

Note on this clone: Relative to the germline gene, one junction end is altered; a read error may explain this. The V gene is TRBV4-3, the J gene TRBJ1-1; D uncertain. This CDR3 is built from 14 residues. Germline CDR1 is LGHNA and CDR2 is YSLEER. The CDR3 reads CASSQAPVSSEAFF. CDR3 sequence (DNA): TGCGCCAGCAGTCAAGCGCCCGTTAGTTCTGAAGCTTTCTTT.

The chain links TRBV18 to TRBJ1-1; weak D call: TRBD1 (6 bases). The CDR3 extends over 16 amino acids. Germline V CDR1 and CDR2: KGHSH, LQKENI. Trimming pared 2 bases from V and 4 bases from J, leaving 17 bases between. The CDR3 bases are TGTGCCAGCTCACCAACCATTTCGGGAGGGGGCACTGAAGCTTTCTTT. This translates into CASSPTISGGGTEAFF.

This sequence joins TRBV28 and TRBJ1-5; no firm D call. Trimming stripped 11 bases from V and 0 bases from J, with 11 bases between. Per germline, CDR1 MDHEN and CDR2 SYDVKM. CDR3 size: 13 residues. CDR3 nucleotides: TGTGCCGGCCAGAGGGATAGCAATCAGCCCCAGCATTTT. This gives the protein CAGQRDSNQPQHF.

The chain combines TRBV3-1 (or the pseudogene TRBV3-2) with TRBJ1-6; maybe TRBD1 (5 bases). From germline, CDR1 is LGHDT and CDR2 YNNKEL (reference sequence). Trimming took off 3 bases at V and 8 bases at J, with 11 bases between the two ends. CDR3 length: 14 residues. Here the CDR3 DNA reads TGTGCCAGCAGCCACACGGGGGGTTATTCACCCCTCCACTTT. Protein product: CASSHTGGYSPLHF.

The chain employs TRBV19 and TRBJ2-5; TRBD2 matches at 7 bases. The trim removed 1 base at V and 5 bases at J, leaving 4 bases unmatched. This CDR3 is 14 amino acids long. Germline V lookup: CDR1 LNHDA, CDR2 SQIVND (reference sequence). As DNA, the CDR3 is TGTGCCAGTAGTATAGCGGGAGGATATGAGACCCAGTACTTC. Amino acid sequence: CASSIAGGYETQYF.

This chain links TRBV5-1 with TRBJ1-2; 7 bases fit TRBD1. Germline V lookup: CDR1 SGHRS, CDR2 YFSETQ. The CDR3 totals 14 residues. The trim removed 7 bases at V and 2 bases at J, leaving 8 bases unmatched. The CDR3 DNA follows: TGCGCCAGCGCCAGCTCGGGACAGAACTATGGCTACACCTTC. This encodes CASASSGQNYGYTF. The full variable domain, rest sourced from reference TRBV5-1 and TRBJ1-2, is KAGVTQTPRYLIKTRGQQVTLSCSPISGHRSVSWYQQTPGQGLQFLFEYFSETQRNKGNFPGRFSGRQFSNSRSEMNVSTLELGDSALYLCASASSGQNYGYTFGSGTRLTVV.

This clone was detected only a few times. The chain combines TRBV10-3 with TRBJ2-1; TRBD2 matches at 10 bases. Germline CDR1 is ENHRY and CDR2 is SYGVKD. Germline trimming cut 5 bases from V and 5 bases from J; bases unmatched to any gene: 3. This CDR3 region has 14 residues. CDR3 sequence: CAISLAGENNEQFF. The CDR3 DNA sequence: TGTGCCATCAGTCTAGCGGGGGAAAACAATGAGCAGTTCTTC.

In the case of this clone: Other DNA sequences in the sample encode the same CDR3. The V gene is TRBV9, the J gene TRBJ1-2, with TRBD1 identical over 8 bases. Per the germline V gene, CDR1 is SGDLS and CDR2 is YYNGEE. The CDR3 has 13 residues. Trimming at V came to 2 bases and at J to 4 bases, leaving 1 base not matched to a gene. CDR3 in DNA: TGTGCCAGCAGCGTCGACAGGGGCTATGGCTACACCTTC. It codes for CASSVDRGYGYTF.